The following is a T cell receptor beta chain sequence with its context. Sequencing used cDNA as its template, made by extracting RNA and reverse transcribing it. Sequencing used immunoSEQ multiplex PCR; TCRdb keeps in-frame clones, though not all of them. Seen here are approximately 210,000 clones, 64% observed once, and the top ten hold 4% to 5%. The sample belongs to a study of CD8+ T cells in alopecia areata. Treatment of the sample: oral pan-JAK inhibitor, 5-10 mg twice daily. V lost 4 bases to trimming and J lost 1 base; unmatched junction nucleotides: 11. The CDR3 runs 18 residues. Germline V gene sequence: CDR1 SGHNT, CDR2 YYREEE (reference sequence).

The TCR was taken from a human donor with alopecia areata. This chain uses TRBV5-4 with TRBJ2-2, with TRBD2 matching over 9 bases. Material: CD4+ T cells sorted from blood, obtained at week 4, from a patient treated with tofacitinib. CDR3 coding DNA: TGTGCCAGCAGCCCTTTTAGGGCTAGCGGGGAGAACACCGGGGAGCTGTTTTTT. This codes for CASSPFRASGENTGELFF.